What follows describes a single T cell receptor beta chain. What it recognizes is unknown. The source of the sample is a study of blood T cells in healthy people across ages. Across the study: There was about one barcoded beta molecule captured by template switching per two T cells.

A second PCR of 7 to 11 cycles used a sample-barcoded 5' primer and a J-beta primer mix. TCRdb reprocessed the 5' RACE reads with MiXCR, giving one entry per CDR3 protein. The sample comprises approximately 690,000 distinct CDR3 sequences, approximately 40% of which are singletons, and 30% rests with the top ten. Germline V lookup: CDR1 MGHRA, CDR2 YSYEKL. This CDR3 contains 11 residues. V was clipped by 10 bases and J by 15 bases, with 19 bases between them. Notes on the study in general: Roughly linear age-related decline in beta diversity appeared, significant by age about 37.

Donor samples were obtained from healthy Caucasian individuals from Russia, aged about 6 to 95. Isolated per sample were at least 7 million PBMCs. The chain is built from TRBV4-1 and TRBJ2-1, with D perhaps given as TRBD1 or TRBD2 (5 bases each). The sequence came from a man older than 75 in good health. Sequences were obtained from blood. The CDR3 nucleotides are TGCGCCACCAAGGGACCCAAGGGGCGGTTCTTC. Its translation: CATKGPKGRFF.